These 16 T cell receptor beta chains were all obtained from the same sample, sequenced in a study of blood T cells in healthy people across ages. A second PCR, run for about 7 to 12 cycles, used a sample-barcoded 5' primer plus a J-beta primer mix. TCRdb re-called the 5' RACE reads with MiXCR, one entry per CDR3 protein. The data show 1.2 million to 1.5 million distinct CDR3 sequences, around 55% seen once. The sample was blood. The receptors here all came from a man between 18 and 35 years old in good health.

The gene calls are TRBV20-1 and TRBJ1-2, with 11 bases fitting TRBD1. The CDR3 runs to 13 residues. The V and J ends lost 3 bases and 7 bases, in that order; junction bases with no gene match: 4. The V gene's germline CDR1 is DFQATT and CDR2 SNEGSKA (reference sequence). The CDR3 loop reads CSARGQGGTGYTF. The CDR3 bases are TGCAGTGCTAGGGGACAGGGGGGAACTGGCTACACCTTC.

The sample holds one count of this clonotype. The CDR3 sequence is CASSPKLGPSSASSTDTQYF. Here the CDR3 DNA reads TGTGCCAGCAGCCCCAAGCTCGGCCCTAGCTCGGCGTCTAGCACAGATACGCAGTATTTT. J is TRBJ2-3 and V is TRBV3-1, with D perhaps matching TRBD2 (5 bases). This CDR3 is 20 amino acids long. Trimming removed 4 bases from V and 0 bases from J, with 26 bases in between. In germline, CDR1 is LGHDT, CDR2 YNNKEL (reference sequence).

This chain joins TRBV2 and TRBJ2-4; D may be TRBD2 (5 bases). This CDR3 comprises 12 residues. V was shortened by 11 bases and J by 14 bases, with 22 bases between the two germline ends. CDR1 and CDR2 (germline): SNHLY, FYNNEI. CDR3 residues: CAGGRENTGEYF. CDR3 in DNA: TGTGCCGGCGGACGGGAAAACACCGGGGAGTACTTC. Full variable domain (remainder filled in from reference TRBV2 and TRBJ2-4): EPEVTQTPSHQVTQMGQEVILRCVPISNHLYFYWYRQILGQKVEFLVSFYNNEISEKSEIFDDQFSVERPDGSNFTLKIRSTKLEDSAMYFCAGGRENTGEYFGAGTRLSVL.

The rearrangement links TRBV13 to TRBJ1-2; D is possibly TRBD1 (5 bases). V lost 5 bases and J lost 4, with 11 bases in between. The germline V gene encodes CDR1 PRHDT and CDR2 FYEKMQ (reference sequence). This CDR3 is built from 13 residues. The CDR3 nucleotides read TGTGCCAGCAGCACGGGGCGCGGCTATGGCTACACCTTC. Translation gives CASSTGRGYGYTF.

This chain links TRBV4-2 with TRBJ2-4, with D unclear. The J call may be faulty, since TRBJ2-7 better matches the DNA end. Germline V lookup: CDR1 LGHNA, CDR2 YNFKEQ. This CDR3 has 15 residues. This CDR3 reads CASSQEPAVRYEQYF. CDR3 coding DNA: TGTGCCAGCAGCCAAGAGCCAGCAGTACGCTACGAGCAGTACTTC.

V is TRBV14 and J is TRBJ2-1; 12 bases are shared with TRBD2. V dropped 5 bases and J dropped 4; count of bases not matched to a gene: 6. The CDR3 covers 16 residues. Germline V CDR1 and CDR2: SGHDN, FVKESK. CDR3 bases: TGTGCCAGCAGCGAACGACTAGCGGGAGAGTACAATGAGCAGTTCTTC. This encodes CASSERLAGEYNEQFF.

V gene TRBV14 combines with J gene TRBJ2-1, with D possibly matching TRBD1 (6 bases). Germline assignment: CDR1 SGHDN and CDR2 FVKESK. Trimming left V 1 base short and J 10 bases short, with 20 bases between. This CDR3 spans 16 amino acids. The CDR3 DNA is TGTGCCAGCAGCCAAGCACTGGGCGAGGGGGATGGCGAGCAGTTCTTC. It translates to CASSQALGEGDGEQFF.

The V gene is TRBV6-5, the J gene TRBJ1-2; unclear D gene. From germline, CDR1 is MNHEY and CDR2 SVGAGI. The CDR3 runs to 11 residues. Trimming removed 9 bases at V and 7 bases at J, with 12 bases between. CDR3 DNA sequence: TGTGCCAGGCCTTATCCTCCTGGCTACACCTTC. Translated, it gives CARPYPPGYTF.

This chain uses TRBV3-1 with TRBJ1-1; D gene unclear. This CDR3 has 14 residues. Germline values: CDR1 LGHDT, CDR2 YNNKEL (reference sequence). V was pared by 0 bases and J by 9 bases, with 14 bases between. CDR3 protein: CASSQDSGSIQAFF. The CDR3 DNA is TGTGCCAGCAGCCAAGATTCCGGCAGTATACAAGCTTTCTTT.

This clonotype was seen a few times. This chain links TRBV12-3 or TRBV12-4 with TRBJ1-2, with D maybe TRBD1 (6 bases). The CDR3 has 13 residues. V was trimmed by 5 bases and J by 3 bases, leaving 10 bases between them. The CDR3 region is CASSIRGDYGYTF. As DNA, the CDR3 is TGTGCCAGCAGTATCAGGGGTGACTATGGCTACACCTTC.

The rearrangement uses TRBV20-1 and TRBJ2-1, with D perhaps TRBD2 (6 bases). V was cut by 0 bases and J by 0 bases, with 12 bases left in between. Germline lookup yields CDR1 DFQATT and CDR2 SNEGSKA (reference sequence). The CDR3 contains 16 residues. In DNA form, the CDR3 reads TGCAGTGCTAGAGATGTGGAGGGGAGCTCCTACAATGAGCAGTTCTTC. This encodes CSARDVEGSSYNEQFF.

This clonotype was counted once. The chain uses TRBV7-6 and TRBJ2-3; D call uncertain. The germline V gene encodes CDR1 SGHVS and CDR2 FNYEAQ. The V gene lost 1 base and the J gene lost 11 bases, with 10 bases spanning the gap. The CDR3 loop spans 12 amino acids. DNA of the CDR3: TGTGCCAGCAGCTTAGTAGAGACGGAGCAGTATTTT. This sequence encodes CASSLVETEQYF.

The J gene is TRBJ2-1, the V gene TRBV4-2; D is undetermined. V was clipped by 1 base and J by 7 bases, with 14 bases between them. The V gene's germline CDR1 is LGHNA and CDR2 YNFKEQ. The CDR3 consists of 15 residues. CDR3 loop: CASSQGMGIGNEQFF. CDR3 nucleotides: TGTGCCAGCAGCCAAGGTATGGGGATAGGAAATGAGCAGTTCTTC.

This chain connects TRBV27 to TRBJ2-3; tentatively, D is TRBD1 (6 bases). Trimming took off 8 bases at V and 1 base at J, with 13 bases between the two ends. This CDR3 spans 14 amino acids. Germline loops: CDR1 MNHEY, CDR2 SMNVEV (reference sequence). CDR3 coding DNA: TGTGCCAGCTCAGGGGTATATGGCACAGATACGCAGTATTTT. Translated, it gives CASSGVYGTDTQYF.

This CDR3 is CASGDRSEQYF. CDR3 nucleotide sequence: TGCGCCAGCGGGGACCGAAGCGAGCAGTACTTC. V is TRBV5-1 and J is TRBJ2-5, with D perhaps assigned TRBD1 or TRBD2 (5 bases each). With the DNA end fitting TRBJ2-7 better, the J assignment may be wrong. The CDR3 runs 11 residues. CDR1 and CDR2 from the germline V gene are SGHRS and YFSETQ.

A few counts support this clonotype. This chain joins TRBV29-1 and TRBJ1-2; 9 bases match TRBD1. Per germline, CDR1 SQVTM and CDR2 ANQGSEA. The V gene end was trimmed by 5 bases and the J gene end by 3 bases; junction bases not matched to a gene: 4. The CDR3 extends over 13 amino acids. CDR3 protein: CSVWDRDDYGYTF. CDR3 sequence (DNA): TGCAGCGTTTGGGACAGGGACGACTATGGCTACACCTTC.